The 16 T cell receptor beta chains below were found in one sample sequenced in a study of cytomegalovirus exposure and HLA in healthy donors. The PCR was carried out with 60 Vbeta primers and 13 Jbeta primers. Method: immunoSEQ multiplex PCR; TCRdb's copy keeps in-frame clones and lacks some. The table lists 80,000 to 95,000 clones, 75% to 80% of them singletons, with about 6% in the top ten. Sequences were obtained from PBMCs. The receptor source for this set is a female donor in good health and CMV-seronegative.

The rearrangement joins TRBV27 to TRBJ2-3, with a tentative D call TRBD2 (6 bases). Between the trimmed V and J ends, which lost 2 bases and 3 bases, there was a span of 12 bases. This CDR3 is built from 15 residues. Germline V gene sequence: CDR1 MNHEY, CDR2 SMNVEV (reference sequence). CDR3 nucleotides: TGTGCCAGCAGTTTAAAGGGAGGACGGACAGATACGCAGTATTTT. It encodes CASSLKGGRTDTQYF.

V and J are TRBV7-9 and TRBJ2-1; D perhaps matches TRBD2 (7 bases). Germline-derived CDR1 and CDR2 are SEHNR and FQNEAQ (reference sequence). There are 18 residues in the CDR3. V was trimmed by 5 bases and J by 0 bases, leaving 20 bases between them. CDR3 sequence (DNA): TGTGCCAGCAGCCCCGGGGGCGGGGGCCTGAGCTCCTACAATGAGCAGTTCTTC. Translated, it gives CASSPGGGGLSSYNEQFF.

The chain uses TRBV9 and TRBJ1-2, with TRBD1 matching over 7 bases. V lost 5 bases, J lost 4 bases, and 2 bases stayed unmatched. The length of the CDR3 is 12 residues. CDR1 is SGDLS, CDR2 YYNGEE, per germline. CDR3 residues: CASRGQSYGYTF. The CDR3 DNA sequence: TGTGCCAGCAGGGGACAGTCCTATGGCTACACCTTC.

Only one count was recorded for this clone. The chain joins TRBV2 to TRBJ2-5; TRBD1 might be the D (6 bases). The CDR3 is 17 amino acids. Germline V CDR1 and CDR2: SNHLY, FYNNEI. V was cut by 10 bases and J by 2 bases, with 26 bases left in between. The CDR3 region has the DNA TGTGCCATCCCGACCCGACAGGTCTCCCCTCTACAAGAGACCCAGTACTTC. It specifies CAIPTRQVSPLQETQYF. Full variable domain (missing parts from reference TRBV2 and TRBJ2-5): EPEVTQTPSHQVTQMGQEVILRCVPISNHLYFYWYRQILGQKVEFLVSFYNNEISEKSEIFDDQFSVERPDGSNFTLKIRSTKLEDSAMYFCAIPTRQVSPLQETQYFGPGTRLLVL.

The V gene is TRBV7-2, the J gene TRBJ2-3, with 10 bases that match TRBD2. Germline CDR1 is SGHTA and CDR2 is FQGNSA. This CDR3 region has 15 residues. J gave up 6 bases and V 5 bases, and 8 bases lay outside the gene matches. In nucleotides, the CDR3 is TGTGCCAGCAGCCACAGTCTAGCGGGAGTGGATACGCAGTATTTT. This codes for CASSHSLAGVDTQYF.

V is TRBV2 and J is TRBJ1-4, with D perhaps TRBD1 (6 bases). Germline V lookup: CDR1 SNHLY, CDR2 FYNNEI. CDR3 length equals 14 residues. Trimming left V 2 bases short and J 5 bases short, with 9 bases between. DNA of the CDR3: TGTGCCAGCAGTGAAAACAGGGCGAATGAAAAACTGTTTTTT. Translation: CASSENRANEKLFF.

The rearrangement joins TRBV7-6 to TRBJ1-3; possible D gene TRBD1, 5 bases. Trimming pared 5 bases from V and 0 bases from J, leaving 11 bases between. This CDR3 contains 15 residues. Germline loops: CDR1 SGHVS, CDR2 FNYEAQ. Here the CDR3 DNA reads TGTGCCAGCAGCCACGGGGGGTTCTCTGGAAACACCATATATTTT. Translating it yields CASSHGGFSGNTIYF.

The CDR3 DNA reads TGCAGCGTTCAGGGCTTAAGAGACAATGAGCAGTTCTTC. Translating it yields CSVQGLRDNEQFF. J is TRBJ2-1 and V is TRBV29-1; D possibly corresponds to TRBD1 (5 bases). Germline V CDR1 and CDR2: SQVTM, ANQGSEA. This CDR3 is built from 13 residues. V gave up 5 bases and J gave up 5 bases, with 13 bases separating them.

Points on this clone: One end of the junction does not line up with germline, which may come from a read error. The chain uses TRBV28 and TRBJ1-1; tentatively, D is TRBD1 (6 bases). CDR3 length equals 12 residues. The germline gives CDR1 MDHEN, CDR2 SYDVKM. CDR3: CASSDTGITALF. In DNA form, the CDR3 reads TGTGCCAGCAGTGACACAGGGATCACGGCTCTCTTT.

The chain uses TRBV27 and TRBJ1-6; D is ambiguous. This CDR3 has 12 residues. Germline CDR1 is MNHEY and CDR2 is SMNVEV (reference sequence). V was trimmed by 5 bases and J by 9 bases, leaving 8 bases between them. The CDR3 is CASSPPGSPLHF. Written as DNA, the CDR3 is TGTGCCAGCAGTCCCCCGGGTTCACCCCTCCACTTT.

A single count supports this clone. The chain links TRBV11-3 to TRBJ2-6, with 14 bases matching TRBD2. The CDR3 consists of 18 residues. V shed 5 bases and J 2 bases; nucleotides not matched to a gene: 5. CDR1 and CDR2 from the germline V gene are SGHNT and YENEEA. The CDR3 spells CASSAGLAGVTGANVLTF. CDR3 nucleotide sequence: TGTGCCAGCAGCGCGGGACTAGCGGGAGTAACTGGGGCCAACGTCCTGACTTTC. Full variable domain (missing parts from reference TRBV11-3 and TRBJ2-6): EAGVVQSPRYKIIEKKQPVAFWCNPISGHNTLYWYLQNLGQGPELLIRYENEEAVDDSQLPKDRFSAERLKGVDSTLKIQPAELGDSAVYLCASSAGLAGVTGANVLTFGAGSRLTVL.

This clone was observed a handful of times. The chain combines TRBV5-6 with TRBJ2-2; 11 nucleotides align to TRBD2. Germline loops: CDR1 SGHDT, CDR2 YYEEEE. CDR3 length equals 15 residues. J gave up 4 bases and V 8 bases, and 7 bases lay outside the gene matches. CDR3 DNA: TGTGCCAGTCGACTAGCGGGGCTGGCCACCGGGGAGCTGTTTTTT. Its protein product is CASRLAGLATGELFF.

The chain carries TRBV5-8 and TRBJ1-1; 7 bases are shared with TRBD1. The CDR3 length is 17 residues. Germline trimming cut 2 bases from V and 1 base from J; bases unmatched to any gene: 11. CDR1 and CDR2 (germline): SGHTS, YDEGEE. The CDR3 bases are TGTGCCAGCAGCTTTTGGCAGGGGGACTCCGCGAACACTGAAGCTTTCTTT. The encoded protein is CASSFWQGDSANTEAFF.

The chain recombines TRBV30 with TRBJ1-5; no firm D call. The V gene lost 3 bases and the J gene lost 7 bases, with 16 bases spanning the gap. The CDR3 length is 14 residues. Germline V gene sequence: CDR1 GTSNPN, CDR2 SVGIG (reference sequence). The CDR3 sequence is CAWRTAGSGQPQHF. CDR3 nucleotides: TGTGCCTGGAGGACCGCGGGTTCGGGGCAGCCCCAGCATTTT.

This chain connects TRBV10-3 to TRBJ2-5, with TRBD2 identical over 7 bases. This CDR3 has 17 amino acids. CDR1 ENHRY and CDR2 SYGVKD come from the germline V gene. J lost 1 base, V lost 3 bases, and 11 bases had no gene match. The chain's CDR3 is CAISDPPGRGSQETQYF. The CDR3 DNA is TGTGCCATCAGTGACCCCCCGGGGCGGGGGAGCCAAGAGACCCAGTACTTC.

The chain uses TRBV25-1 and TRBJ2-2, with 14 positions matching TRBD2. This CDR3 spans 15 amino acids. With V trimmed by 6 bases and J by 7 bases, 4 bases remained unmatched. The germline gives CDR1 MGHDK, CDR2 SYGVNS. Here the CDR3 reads CASSGLAGGHGELFF. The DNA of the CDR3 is TGTGCCAGCAGCGGACTAGCGGGAGGTCACGGGGAGCTGTTTTTT. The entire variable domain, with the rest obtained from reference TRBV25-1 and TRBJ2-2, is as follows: EADIYQTPRYLVIGTGKKITLECSQTMGHDKMYWYQQDPGMELHLIHYSYGVNSTEKGDLSSESTVSRIRTEHFPLTLESARPSHTSQYLCASSGLAGGHGELFFGEGSRLTVL.